The 28 T cell receptor beta chains below were found in one sample sequenced in a study of blood T cell repertoires in COVID-19. Sequencing used immunoSEQ multiplex PCR; TCRdb keeps in-frame clones, though not all of them. The repertoire holds roughly 260,000 clones, with around nine tenths as singletons. The sample consisted of PBMCs or T cells enriched from blood (not recorded which). The receptor source for this set is a young woman who had recovered from COVID-19.

V usage is TRBV3-1 (or the pseudogene TRBV3-2) and J usage is TRBJ2-2; D may be TRBD1 (7 bases). The CDR3 sequence is 17 residues long. The V gene lost 5 bases and the J gene lost 2 bases, with 18 bases spanning the gap. Germline V CDR1 and CDR2: LGHDT, YNNKEL (reference sequence). The CDR3 DNA follows: TGTGCCAGCAGCGTGGTAGGGGGCGCGGGAAACACCGGGGAGCTGTTTTTT. Residues: CASSVVGGAGNTGELFF.

This chain joins TRBV10-2 and TRBJ2-1; 9 nucleotides match TRBD1. The CDR3 has 15 amino acids. V lost 6 bases to trimming and J lost 2 bases; unmatched junction nucleotides: 5. CDR1 and CDR2 from the germline V gene are WSHSY and SAAADI. In DNA, the CDR3 is TGCGCCAGCAGAAGGACAGGGGTGGCCTACAATGAGCAGTTCTTC. Translated: CASRRTGVAYNEQFF.

The chain employs TRBV4-3 and TRBJ2-1; the D is unclear. The V end was cut by 5 bases, the J end by 4 bases, with 9 bases between. The germline CDR1 and CDR2 sequences are LGHNA and YSLEER. The length of the CDR3 is 13 residues. This chain's CDR3 is CASSVRVYNEQFF. In DNA, the CDR3 is TGCGCCAGCAGCGTCCGGGTTTACAATGAGCAGTTCTTC.

The CDR3 region is CASTSGPNQPQHF. CDR3 nucleotide sequence: TGTGCCAGCACATCAGGGCCTAATCAGCCCCAGCATTTT. V usage is TRBV6-5 and J usage is TRBJ1-5; perhaps TRBD1 as D (5 bases). Germline CDR1 and CDR2: MNHEY and SVGAGI. This CDR3 has 13 residues. The germline V and J ends were trimmed by 7 bases and 4 bases, with 11 bases remaining between them.

This chain joins TRBV30 and TRBJ1-2; D is perhaps TRBD1 (6 bases). V gave up 0 bases and J gave up 4 bases, with 9 bases separating them. The CDR3 covers 13 residues. Germline V gene lookup returns CDR1 GTSNPN and CDR2 SVGIG (reference sequence). This CDR3 is CAWSVGQFYGYTF. The CDR3 DNA reads as TGTGCCTGGAGTGTTGGACAGTTCTATGGCTACACCTTC.

CDR3 DNA: TGTGCCAGCAGTTTAACGACTAGCGGGAGTAATGAGCAGTTCTTC. Amino acids: CASSLTTSGSNEQFF. The V gene is TRBV28, the J gene TRBJ2-1; 12 bases line up with TRBD2. The ends lost 2 bases at V and 7 bases at J; junction bases unmatched: 3. The CDR3 is made up of 15 amino acids. CDR1 MDHEN and CDR2 SYDVKM come from the germline V gene.

The V and J genes are TRBV11-2 and TRBJ2-3; 9 bases agree with TRBD1. After removal of 5 bases from V and 0 bases from J, the junction contained 6 bases not matched to a gene. Per the germline V gene, CDR1 is SGHAT and CDR2 is FQNNGV. The CDR3 length is 16 residues. The CDR3 region is CASSLRTGASTDTQYF. CDR3 in DNA: TGTGCCAGCAGCCTAAGGACAGGGGCGAGCACAGATACGCAGTATTTT.

The J gene is TRBJ1-1, the V gene TRBV7-9, with no clear D. The length of the CDR3 is 12 residues. Deletions cut 3 bases from V and 7 bases from J, with 9 bases between. The germline V gene encodes CDR1 SEHNR and CDR2 FQNEAQ (reference sequence). CDR3 residues: CASSLATVEAFF. In DNA, the CDR3 is TGTGCCAGCAGCTTGGCAACAGTTGAAGCTTTCTTT. The entire variable domain, with the rest obtained from reference TRBV7-9 and TRBJ1-1, is as follows: DTGVSQNPRHKITKRGQNVTFRCDPISEHNRLYWYRQTLGQGPEFLTYFQNEAQLEKSRLLSDRFSAERPKGSFSTLEIQRTEQGDSAMYLCASSLATVEAFFGQGTRLTVV.

The V gene is TRBV10-2, the J gene TRBJ2-1; D ambiguous. This CDR3 contains 15 residues. Trimming took 5 bases from V and 10 from J, leaving 21 bases between them. Germline loops: CDR1 WSHSY, CDR2 SAAADI. CDR3 bases: TGCGCCAGCAGTCAAATGTATCCGTGGCAACCCGAGCAGTTCTTC. Translated: CASSQMYPWQPEQFF.

The chain links TRBV5-5 to TRBJ1-2; D might be TRBD1 (5 bases). Germline V gives CDR1 SGHKS, CDR2 YYEKEE (reference sequence). The V gene lost 2 bases and the J gene lost 8 bases, with 13 bases spanning the gap. CDR3 size: 13 residues. The CDR3 region has the DNA TGTGCCAGCAGCTTAGGGGCGGGGGACGGCTACACCTTC. Translated, it gives CASSLGAGDGYTF.

This sequence joins TRBV3-1 (or the pseudogene TRBV3-2) and TRBJ1-1, with D unresolved. Per germline, CDR1 LGHDT and CDR2 YNNKEL (reference sequence). Trimming cost V 6 bases and J 2 bases, with 7 bases left between them. This CDR3 contains 12 residues. The CDR3 loop is CASSVGNTEAFF. In DNA, the CDR3 is TGTGCCAGCAGTGTCGGTAACACTGAAGCTTTCTTT.

The chain employs TRBV15 and TRBJ1-5; possibly TRBD1 for D (5 bases). V lost 1 base and J 0 bases, leaving 10 bases between the germline ends. Germline V gene sequence: CDR1 LNHNV, CDR2 YYDKDF (reference sequence). The CDR3 contains 16 residues. CDR3 in amino acids: CATSRGQPYSNQPQHF. As DNA, the CDR3 is TGTGCCACCAGCAGAGGACAGCCCTATAGCAATCAGCCCCAGCATTTT.

The chain joins TRBV11-2 to TRBJ1-1; D unresolved. Germline V gene lookup returns CDR1 SGHAT and CDR2 FQNNGV. V lost 5 bases and J 4 bases, leaving 14 bases between the germline ends. This CDR3 has 14 amino acids. CDR3 sequence (DNA): TGTGCCAGCAGCCCTCGGAGGGTGGGCACTGAAGCTTTCTTT. Translated, it gives CASSPRRVGTEAFF.

This clone was recorded at least ten times. The chain links TRBV2 to TRBJ2-5; D not resolved. Germline values: CDR1 SNHLY, CDR2 FYNNEI. Trimming removed 0 bases from V and 5 bases from J, with 10 bases in between. The CDR3 length is 14 residues. DNA for the CDR3: TGTGCCAGCAGTGAAGCGGGCAGGTTGGAGACCCAGTACTTC. This encodes CASSEAGRLETQYF.

This rearrangement joins TRBV27 to TRBJ1-6, with TRBD1 matching over 7 bases. The CDR3 loop spans 15 amino acids. With 5 bases clipped from V and 6 bases from J, the junction kept 7 bases outside the gene matches. Germline CDR1 reads MNHEY; CDR2 reads SMNVEV (reference sequence). The CDR3 bases are TGTGCCAGCAGTCTCCGACAGGGAACTAATTCACCCCTCCACTTT. It specifies CASSLRQGTNSPLHF.

This clone was counted once. The DNA for the CDR3 is TGTGCCAGCAGTTTGTATCCCACAGATACGCAGTATTTT. This translates into CASSLYPTDTQYF. The chain uses TRBV27 and TRBJ2-3, with unresolved D. Per the germline V gene, CDR1 is MNHEY and CDR2 is SMNVEV (reference sequence). This CDR3 region has 13 residues. Trimming took off 3 bases at V and 2 bases at J, with 6 bases between the two ends.

In this sample, this clone turned up a few times. The chain carries TRBV6-6 and TRBJ2-2, with D perhaps matching TRBD2 (5 bases). CDR3 size: 16 residues. Per the germline V gene, CDR1 is MNHNY and CDR2 is SVGAGI (reference sequence). V was trimmed by 5 bases and J by 2 bases, leaving 15 bases between them. Here the CDR3 DNA reads TGTGCCAGCAGTCGATCCTCGGACTCTAACACCGGGGAGCTGTTTTTT. It specifies CASSRSSDSNTGELFF.

The CDR3 region is CASSLLIAGGGTQYF. In DNA, the CDR3 is TGTGCCAGCAGCTTACTGATAGCGGGGGGAGGTACGCAGTATTTT. The chain carries TRBV7-2 and TRBJ2-3; 10 bases fit TRBD2. The CDR3 loop spans 15 amino acids. Germline CDR1 is SGHTA and CDR2 is FQGNSA. With 2 bases clipped from V and 8 bases from J, the junction kept 7 bases outside the gene matches.

The chain couples TRBV19 to TRBJ1-2, with D possibly matching TRBD1 (5 bases). Germline V gives CDR1 LNHDA, CDR2 SQIVND (reference sequence). The CDR3 extends over 13 amino acids. Trimming cost V 3 bases and J 6 bases, with 11 bases left between them. The CDR3 DNA follows: TGTGCCAGTAGTATGAGCAGGGTAGATGGCTACACCTTC. It specifies CASSMSRVDGYTF.

CDR3 sequence reads: CAWSVDGNEQYF. The CDR3 bases are TGTGCCTGGAGTGTAGACGGGAACGAGCAGTACTTC. This rearrangement joins TRBV30 to TRBJ2-7; tentatively, D is TRBD2 (5 bases). CDR3 length: 12 amino acids. CDR1 and CDR2 from the germline V gene are GTSNPN and SVGIG (reference sequence). The V gene lost 0 bases and the J gene lost 5 bases, with 8 bases spanning the gap.

This chain joins TRBV7-8 and TRBJ1-1, with TRBD1 matching 8 bases. J lost 0 bases, V lost 3 bases, and 12 bases had no gene match. The germline gives CDR1 SGHVS, CDR2 FQNEAQ. The CDR3 has 18 residues. The CDR3 here is CASSFPRGTGALNTEAFF. The CDR3 nucleotides are TGTGCCAGCAGCTTCCCCCGGGGGACAGGCGCTTTGAACACTGAAGCTTTCTTT.

The chain is built from TRBV11-3 and TRBJ2-1; 10 bases are shared with TRBD2. Losses at the gene ends were 5 bases for V and 2 bases for J; bases not matched to a gene: 3. The CDR3 is 15 residues long. The germline V gene encodes CDR1 SGHNT and CDR2 YENEEA. Here the CDR3 DNA reads TGTGCCAGCAGCCGAAGCGGGGGGGCCTACAATGAGCAGTTCTTC. As protein: CASSRSGGAYNEQFF.

This chain uses TRBV5-5 with TRBJ2-1; TRBD1 aligns across 9 bases. Germline V gene sequence: CDR1 SGHKS, CDR2 YYEKEE (reference sequence). The CDR3 covers 17 residues. Losses at the gene ends were 4 bases for V and 4 bases for J; bases not matched to a gene: 12. CDR3 bases: TGTGCCAGCAGCCCCGCCCCCGGGACAGGGCCTTACAATGAGCAGTTCTTC. It translates to CASSPAPGTGPYNEQFF.

CDR3: CASSLVRTGSEKLFF. The CDR3 bases are TGCGCCAGCAGCTTGGTCCGGACAGGGTCAGAAAAACTGTTTTTT. This sequence joins TRBV5-1 and TRBJ1-4, with 8 nucleotides matching TRBD1. This CDR3 has 15 amino acids. J was trimmed by 8 bases and V by 0 bases; bases with no gene match: 6. Germline V CDR1 and CDR2: SGHRS, YFSETQ.

V is TRBV12-3 or TRBV12-4 and J is TRBJ1-1, with unresolved D. The CDR3 is 13 residues long. V was clipped by 3 bases and J by 4 bases, with 9 bases between them. The CDR3, as DNA: TGTGCCAGCAGTTTTTCGGTAAGCACTGAAGCTTTCTTT. This codes for CASSFSVSTEAFF.

The chain recombines TRBV7-8 with TRBJ2-5; TRBD2 matches 10 bases. CDR1 is SGHVS, CDR2 FQNEAQ, per germline. Trimming at V came to 9 bases and at J to 6 bases, leaving 19 bases not matched to a gene. CDR3 length equals 17 residues. This CDR3 reads CASKHFAASGSSKTQYF. CDR3 nucleotides: TGTGCCAGTAAACATTTCGCGGCTAGCGGGAGTTCGAAGACCCAGTACTTC.

The chain is built from TRBV5-1 and TRBJ1-4; unclear D gene. Per the germline V gene, CDR1 is SGHRS and CDR2 is YFSETQ. This CDR3 is built from 14 residues. Trimming removed 4 bases at V and 8 bases at J, with 15 bases between. CDR3 bases: TGCGCCAGCAGCCCCGATTGGGTCGGGGAAAAACTGTTTTTT. Protein product: CASSPDWVGEKLFF.

This chain uses TRBV28 with TRBJ2-3; 9 nucleotides align to TRBD1. CDR1 is MDHEN, CDR2 SYDVKM, per germline. The CDR3 covers 16 residues. Germline trimming cut 3 bases from V and 3 bases from J; bases unmatched to any gene: 7. Here the CDR3 reads CASSFLSGTGTDTQYF. DNA of the CDR3: TGTGCCAGCAGTTTTTTAAGTGGGACAGGGACAGATACGCAGTATTTT.